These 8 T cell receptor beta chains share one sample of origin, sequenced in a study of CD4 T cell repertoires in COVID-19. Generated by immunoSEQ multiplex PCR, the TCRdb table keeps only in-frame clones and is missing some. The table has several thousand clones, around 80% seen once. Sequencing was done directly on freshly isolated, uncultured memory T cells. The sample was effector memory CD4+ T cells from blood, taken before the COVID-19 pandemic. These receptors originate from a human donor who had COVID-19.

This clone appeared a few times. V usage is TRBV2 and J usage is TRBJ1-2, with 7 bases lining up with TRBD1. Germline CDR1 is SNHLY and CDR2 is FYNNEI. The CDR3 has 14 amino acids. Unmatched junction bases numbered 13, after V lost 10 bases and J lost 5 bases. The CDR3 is CATMVQGEYYGYTF. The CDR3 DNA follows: TGTGCCACGATGGTCCAGGGGGAATATTATGGCTACACCTTC.

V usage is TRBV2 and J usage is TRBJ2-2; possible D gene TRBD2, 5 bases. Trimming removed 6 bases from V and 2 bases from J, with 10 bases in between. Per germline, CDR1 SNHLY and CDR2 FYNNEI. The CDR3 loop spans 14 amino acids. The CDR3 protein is CASRPGLNTGELFF. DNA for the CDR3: TGTGCCAGCAGGCCCGGACTTAACACCGGGGAGCTGTTTTTT.

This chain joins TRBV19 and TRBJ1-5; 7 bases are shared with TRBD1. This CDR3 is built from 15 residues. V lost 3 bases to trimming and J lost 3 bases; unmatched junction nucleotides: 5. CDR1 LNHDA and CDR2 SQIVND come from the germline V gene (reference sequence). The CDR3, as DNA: TGTGCCAGTAGTATTGGCAGGGGGTTCAATCAGCCCCAGCATTTT. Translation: CASSIGRGFNQPQHF.

This CDR3 reads CASSLDPGEGYTF. The CDR3 DNA sequence: TGCGCCAGCAGCTTGGATCCGGGAGAAGGCTACACCTTC. The chain employs TRBV5-1 and TRBJ1-2, with no clear D. Germline V gene lookup returns CDR1 SGHRS and CDR2 YFSETQ. The CDR3 sequence is 13 residues long. V was trimmed by 0 bases and J by 8 bases, leaving 11 bases between them.

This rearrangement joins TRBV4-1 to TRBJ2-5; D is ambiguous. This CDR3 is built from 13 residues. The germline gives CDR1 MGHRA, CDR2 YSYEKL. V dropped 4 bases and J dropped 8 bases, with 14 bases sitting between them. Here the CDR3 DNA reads TGCGCCAGCAGCCGAGTCCCCGTTGAAACCCAGTACTTC. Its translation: CASSRVPVETQYF.

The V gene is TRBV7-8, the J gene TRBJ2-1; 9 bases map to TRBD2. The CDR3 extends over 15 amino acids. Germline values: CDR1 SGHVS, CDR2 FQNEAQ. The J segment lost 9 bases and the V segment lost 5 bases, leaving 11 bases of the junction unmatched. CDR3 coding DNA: TGTGCCAGCAGCCTAGTCTGGCGGGAGGGGGGTGAGCAGTTCTTC. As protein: CASSLVWREGGEQFF.

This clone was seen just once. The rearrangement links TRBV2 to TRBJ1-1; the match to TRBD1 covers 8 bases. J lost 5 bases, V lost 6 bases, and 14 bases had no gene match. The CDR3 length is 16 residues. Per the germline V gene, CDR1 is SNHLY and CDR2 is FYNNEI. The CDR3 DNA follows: TGTGCCAGCAGCCAACTGGGCCCCGACAGGGGAACTGAAGCTTTCTTT. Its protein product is CASSQLGPDRGTEAFF.

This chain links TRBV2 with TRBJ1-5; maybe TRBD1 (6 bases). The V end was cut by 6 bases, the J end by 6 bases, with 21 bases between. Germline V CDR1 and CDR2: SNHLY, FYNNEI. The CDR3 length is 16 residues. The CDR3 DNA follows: TGTGCCAGCAGCGAACAGGGTTTCGGTTTCGGTCAGCCCCAGCATTTT. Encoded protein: CASSEQGFGFGQPQHF.